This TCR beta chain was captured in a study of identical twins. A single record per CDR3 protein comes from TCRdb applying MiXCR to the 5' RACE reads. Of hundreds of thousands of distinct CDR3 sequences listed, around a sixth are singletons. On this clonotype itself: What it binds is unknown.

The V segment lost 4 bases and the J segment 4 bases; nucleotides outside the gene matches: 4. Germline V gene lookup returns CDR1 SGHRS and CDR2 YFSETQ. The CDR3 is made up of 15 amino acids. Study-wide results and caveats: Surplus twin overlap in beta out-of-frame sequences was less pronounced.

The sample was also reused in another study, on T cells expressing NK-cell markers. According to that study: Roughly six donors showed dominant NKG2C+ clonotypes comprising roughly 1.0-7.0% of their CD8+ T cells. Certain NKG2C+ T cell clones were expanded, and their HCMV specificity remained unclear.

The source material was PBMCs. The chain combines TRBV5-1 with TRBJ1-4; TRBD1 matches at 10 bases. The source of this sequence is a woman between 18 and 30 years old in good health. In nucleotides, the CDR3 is TGCGCCAGCAGCAAAGGGACAGGGGATAATGAAAAACTGTTTTTT. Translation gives CASSKGTGDNEKLFF.